Following are 10 T cell receptor beta chains from one sample sequenced in a study of blood T cell repertoires in COVID-19. Profiled with immunoSEQ multiplex PCR; TCRdb holds only in-frame clones, not every one. The sample gives under 250,000 clones, around 85% of which show up once; 6.2% is in the top ten. What was sequenced was peripheral blood. The receptors stem from a man aged 60-69 years with acute or convalescent COVID-19.

V gene TRBV29-1 combines with J gene TRBJ2-5; 8 nucleotides align to TRBD1. The CDR3 is made up of 14 amino acids. The J segment lost 7 bases and the V segment lost 5 bases, leaving 12 bases of the junction unmatched. Germline lookup yields CDR1 SQVTM and CDR2 ANQGSEA. Here the CDR3 reads CSVMTQGARGTQYF. The CDR3 DNA reads TGCAGCGTTATGACGCAGGGGGCAAGGGGGACCCAGTACTTC.

This clone has a single count. The chain recombines TRBV25-1 with TRBJ2-5, with a possible D match to TRBD1 (5 bases). Germline V gene sequence: CDR1 MGHDK, CDR2 SYGVNS. The CDR3 has 17 amino acids. V was shortened by 2 bases and J by 2 bases, with 18 bases between the two germline ends. The DNA for the CDR3 is TGTGCCAGCAGTGAAAGTGGCAGGGCGAGGTATCAAGAGACCCAGTACTTC. Translated, it gives CASSESGRARYQETQYF.

This clone was detected only a few times. This sequence joins TRBV5-6 and TRBJ1-4; D call uncertain. The V and J ends lost 0 bases and 2 bases respectively, with 11 bases between them. There are 16 residues in the CDR3. Germline CDR1 reads SGHDT; CDR2 reads YYEEEE. CDR3 amino acids: CASSLGTALTNEKLFF. CDR3 nucleotides: TGTGCCAGCAGCTTGGGTACAGCCCTCACTAATGAAAAACTGTTTTTT. Filled out from reference TRBV5-6 and TRBJ1-4, the complete variable domain reads DAGVTQSPTHLIKTRGQQVTLRCSPKSGHDTVSWYQQALGQGPQFIFQYYEEEERQRGNFPDRFSGHQFPNYSSELNVNALLLGDSALYLCASSLGTALTNEKLFFGSGTQLSVL.

The chain has TRBV20-1 and TRBJ1-5; D is uncertain. The CDR3 sequence is 13 residues long. CDR1 and CDR2 from the germline V gene are DFQATT and SNEGSKA (reference sequence). V lost 6 bases and J lost 3, with 12 bases in between. In DNA, the CDR3 is TGCAGTGCCAGTGGGAGGGTCAATCAGCCCCAGCATTTT. This codes for CSASGRVNQPQHF.

The rearrangement links TRBV4-3 to TRBJ1-1; the D is unclear. The V end lost 0 bases, the J end lost 4 bases, and 9 bases lay between the germline ends. Germline CDR1 and CDR2: LGHNA and YSLEER. The CDR3 consists of 14 residues. The CDR3 reads CASSQDRSTTEAFF. CDR3 in DNA: TGCGCCAGCAGCCAAGACAGGTCGACCACTGAAGCTTTCTTT.

This chain links TRBV11-2 with TRBJ1-4; 12 nucleotides align to TRBD1. The V and J ends lost 6 bases and 7 bases, in that order; junction bases with no gene match: 15. The CDR3 spans 18 residues. Germline CDR1 SGHAT, CDR2 FQNNGV. The CDR3 nucleotides are TGTGCCAGCAGACATCGGGGGACAGGGGGCGGAGAAGGTGAAAAACTGTTTTTT. Amino acid sequence: CASRHRGTGGGEGEKLFF.

The V call is TRBV24-1, the J call TRBJ1-2; TRBD1 matches at 10 bases. This CDR3 contains 14 residues. Germline V lookup: CDR1 KGHDR, CDR2 SFDVKD. Losses at the gene ends were 4 bases for V and 7 bases for J; bases not matched to a gene: 5. CDR3 amino acids: CATSDGTGVVGYTF. As DNA, the CDR3 is TGTGCCACCAGTGACGGGACAGGGGTGGTTGGCTACACCTTC.

V is TRBV5-1 and J is TRBJ2-7, with 8 bases matching TRBD1. The CDR3 is made up of 13 amino acids. The germline gives CDR1 SGHRS, CDR2 YFSETQ. With V trimmed by 5 bases and J by 4 bases, 5 bases remained unmatched. CDR3 coding DNA: TGCGCCAGCAGGCACAGGGGGGATTACGAGCAGTACTTC. Translated: CASRHRGDYEQYF.

CDR3 protein: CASSSGTLYNEQFF. The CDR3 DNA reads as TGTGCCAGCAGCTCCGGGACACTTTACAATGAGCAGTTCTTC. This sequence joins TRBV5-5 and TRBJ2-1, with a possible D match to TRBD1 (6 bases). CDR1 SGHKS and CDR2 YYEKEE come from the germline V gene (reference sequence). CDR3 length: 14 residues. Trimming stripped 3 bases from V and 4 bases from J, with 11 bases between.

V is TRBV28 and J is TRBJ2-7; 8 positions match TRBD1. V shed 5 bases and J 7 bases; nucleotides not matched to a gene: 10. Germline V gene data show CDR1 as MDHEN and CDR2 as SYDVKM. This CDR3 is 14 amino acids long. CDR3 coding DNA: TGTGCCAGCAGTACGACAGGGGTTTACGGGGAGCAGTACTTC. Its protein is CASSTTGVYGEQYF.